A single sample is the source of the 18 T cell receptor beta chains below, sequenced in a study of beta chain features in type 1 diabetes. General study findings and limits: Shortening of TCRB CDR3s, moderate but significant, appeared in all four CD4+ subsets of Type 1 diabetes patients.

The antigens of these receptors remain unknown. The isolated RNA, all of it, was reverse transcribed, so expressed TCRB transcripts were what got sequenced. Only in-frame clones appear in the TCRdb table, and some are missing; sequencing was by immunoSEQ multiplex PCR. Of more than 550,000 clones in the sample, over 11% are singletons; the top ten hold nearly 0.04%. The sequenced sample was naive CD4+ T cells from blood. Receptors were obtained from a man younger than 35 with type 1 diabetes.

The chain employs TRBV7-2 and TRBJ2-1, with D perhaps matching TRBD1 (5 bases). CDR1 is SGHTA and CDR2 is FQGNSA in the germline V gene. This CDR3 is built from 15 residues. Trimming took 5 bases from V and 4 from J, leaving 15 bases between them. For the CDR3, the DNA is TGTGCCAGCAGCCCCCGCCAGGGCCGTTACAATGAGCAGTTCTTC. The encoded protein is CASSPRQGRYNEQFF.

This clone was counted a few times. In nucleotides, the CDR3 is TGTGCCAGCAGTGACCCAGGGACAGGCACAGATACGCAGTATTTT. It encodes CASSDPGTGTDTQYF. This chain uses TRBV25-1 with TRBJ2-3; 7 nucleotides align to TRBD1. CDR1 is MGHDK, CDR2 SYGVNS, per germline. V shed 3 bases, J shed 1 base, and the junction held 4 bases outside the gene matches. The CDR3 is made up of 15 amino acids.

This clone was counted only a few times. The chain recombines TRBV28 with TRBJ2-2; perhaps TRBD1 as D (5 bases). The CDR3 runs to 15 residues. The V and J ends lost 5 bases and 3 bases respectively, with 13 bases between them. Germline V gene lookup returns CDR1 MDHEN and CDR2 SYDVKM. CDR3 sequence (DNA): TGTGCCAGCAGTCCCTTAGACAGCTACACCGGGGAGCTGTTTTTT. Protein sequence: CASSPLDSYTGELFF. Full variable domain (rest looked up from reference TRBV28 and TRBJ2-2): DVKVTQSSRYLVKRTGEKVFLECVQDMDHENMFWYRQDPGLGLRLIYFSYDVKMKEKGDIPEGYSVSREKKERFSLILESASTNQTSMYLCASSPLDSYTGELFFGEGSRLTVL.

The table lists this clone with a few counts. The chain is built from TRBV4-1 and TRBJ2-7, with 7 bases matching TRBD1. V dropped 0 bases and J dropped 1; count of bases not matched to a gene: 9. Germline-derived CDR1 and CDR2 are MGHRA and YSYEKL. The CDR3 covers 17 residues. The CDR3 is CASSQEPNRGESYEQYF. The CDR3, as DNA: TGCGCCAGCAGCCAAGAGCCTAACAGGGGAGAGTCCTACGAGCAGTACTTC.

The genes are TRBV5-1 and TRBJ2-7; D call uncertain. V was trimmed by 3 bases and J by 6 bases, leaving 13 bases between them. This CDR3 spans 13 amino acids. Germline assignment: CDR1 SGHRS and CDR2 YFSETQ. As DNA, the CDR3 is TGCGCCAGCAGCTACCGGGCCGCTCGCGAGCAGTACTTC. Its translation: CASSYRAAREQYF.

The gene calls are TRBV9 and TRBJ2-1; D is unclear. V dropped 3 bases and J dropped 0 bases, with 10 bases sitting between them. The CDR3 loop spans 15 amino acids. The germline CDR1 and CDR2 sequences are SGDLS and YYNGEE. Here the CDR3 reads CASSAQTSSYNEQFF. For the CDR3, the DNA is TGTGCCAGCAGCGCGCAGACGAGCTCCTACAATGAGCAGTTCTTC.

The CDR3 loop reads CSVDSDRGREQFF. CDR3 coding DNA: TGCAGCGTTGATTCCGACAGGGGGAGGGAGCAGTTCTTC. This chain uses TRBV29-1 with TRBJ2-1; 9 positions match TRBD1. The CDR3 is made up of 13 amino acids. Trimming cost V 3 bases and J 10 bases; bases outside gene matches: 7. Germline CDR1 is SQVTM and CDR2 is ANQGSEA.

The V and J genes are TRBV27 and TRBJ1-1, with D unclear. The CDR3 consists of 18 residues. From germline, CDR1 is MNHEY and CDR2 SMNVEV (reference sequence). Trimming pared 5 bases from V and 1 base from J, leaving 23 bases between. Written as DNA, the CDR3 is TGTGCCAGCAGTACCCATCCTGACGACGGGTCCCGGAACACTGAAGCTTTCTTT. Translated: CASSTHPDDGSRNTEAFF.

This clone was counted a few times. Here the CDR3 reads CASSRADTQYF. The DNA for the CDR3 is TGTGCCTCAAGCCGGGCAGATACGCAGTATTTT. The gene calls are TRBV7-9 and TRBJ2-3, with D unclear. The germline CDR1 and CDR2 sequences are SEHNR and FQNEAQ (reference sequence). The V gene lost 11 bases and the J gene lost 4 bases, with 10 bases spanning the gap. CDR3 length equals 11 residues.

The CDR3 protein is CASSIEGGNQPQHF. For the CDR3, the DNA is TGTGCCAGTAGTATCGAGGGCGGCAATCAGCCCCAGCATTTT. The chain recombines TRBV19 with TRBJ1-5; D is unclear. V dropped 3 bases and J dropped 2 bases, with 8 bases sitting between them. The CDR3 has 14 amino acids. Germline lookup yields CDR1 LNHDA and CDR2 SQIVND (reference sequence).

The chain uses TRBV30 and TRBJ1-2; a weak D match, TRBD1 (5 bases). The germline CDR1 and CDR2 sequences are GTSNPN and SVGIG (reference sequence). V was shortened by 2 bases and J by 0 bases, with 10 bases between the two germline ends. This CDR3 contains 14 residues. CDR3 sequence (DNA): TGTGCCTGGAGTCCAGGGTTAACTAACTATGGCTACACCTTC. Amino acid sequence: CAWSPGLTNYGYTF.

This clone came up a few times. V and J are TRBV6-1 and TRBJ2-4; D not resolved. From germline, CDR1 is MNHNS and CDR2 SASEGT. The length of the CDR3 is 15 residues. V lost 0 bases, J lost 5 bases, and 11 bases lay in between. The DNA of the CDR3 is TGTGCCAGCAGTGAAGCGGTCAGACCTCAAAACATTCAGTACTTC. It encodes CASSEAVRPQNIQYF.

CDR3 residues: CASSSSPNTEAFF. The CDR3 DNA follows: TGTGCCAGCAGTTCCTCACCGAACACTGAAGCTTTCTTT. The chain is built from TRBV28 and TRBJ1-1; D gene ambiguous. Germline CDR1 reads MDHEN; CDR2 reads SYDVKM. V was trimmed by 4 bases and J by 1 base, leaving 7 bases between them. The CDR3 is 13 residues long.

The chain links TRBV7-2 to TRBJ2-3; TRBD1 is a possible D gene (5 bases). CDR1 and CDR2 (germline): SGHTA, FQGNSA. CDR3 length: 17 residues. V dropped 0 bases and J dropped 2 bases, with 15 bases sitting between them. The CDR3 DNA is TGTGCCAGCAGCTTAGCGAGTGGCAGGGCGGTCACAGATACGCAGTATTTT. It is translated as CASSLASGRAVTDTQYF. The whole variable domain, filled in from reference TRBV7-2 and TRBJ2-3, reads GAGVSQSPSNKVTEKGKDVELRCDPISGHTALYWYRQSLGQGLEFLIYFQGNSAPDKSGLPSDRFSAERTGGSVSTLTIQRTQQEDSAVYLCASSLASGRAVTDTQYFGPGTRLTVL.

In this sample, this clone turned up a few times. The chain combines TRBV6-5 with TRBJ2-1; perhaps TRBD2 as D (5 bases). The V gene lost 6 bases and the J gene lost 8 bases, with 20 bases spanning the gap. This CDR3 contains 15 residues. Germline V gene data show CDR1 as MNHEY and CDR2 as SVGAGI. CDR3 nucleotide sequence: TGTGCCAGCAGCAAAGCCCGGGCCCCGGGGTATGAGCAGTTCTTC. Its protein product is CASSKARAPGYEQFF.

The CDR3 loop reads CASSFLREYNYGYTF. CDR3 in DNA: TGTGCCAGCAGCTTCCTCAGGGAGTACAACTATGGCTACACCTTC. The chain recombines TRBV5-6 with TRBJ1-2; maybe TRBD1 (5 bases). Germline CDR1 reads SGHDT; CDR2 reads YYEEEE. The V and J ends lost 2 bases and 2 bases respectively, with 13 bases between them. The CDR3 length is 15 residues.

This clone has only a few counts. The chain uses TRBV29-1 and TRBJ2-2; D gene uncertain. Deletions cut 5 bases from V and 0 bases from J, with 10 bases between. In germline, CDR1 is SQVTM, CDR2 ANQGSEA. There are 14 residues in the CDR3. The CDR3 DNA follows: TGCAGCGTTAAACCACGCTCGAACACCGGGGAGCTGTTTTTT. It codes for CSVKPRSNTGELFF.

This clone was observed a few times. The V and J genes are TRBV7-2 and TRBJ1-4, with 7 bases fitting TRBD1. V lost 5 bases to trimming and J lost 8 bases; unmatched junction nucleotides: 8. CDR1 is SGHTA, CDR2 FQGNSA, per germline. The CDR3 has 14 residues. CDR3 coding DNA: TGTGCCAGCAGCCGGACCGGCAGGGGGGAAAAACTGTTTTTT. This translates into CASSRTGRGEKLFF.